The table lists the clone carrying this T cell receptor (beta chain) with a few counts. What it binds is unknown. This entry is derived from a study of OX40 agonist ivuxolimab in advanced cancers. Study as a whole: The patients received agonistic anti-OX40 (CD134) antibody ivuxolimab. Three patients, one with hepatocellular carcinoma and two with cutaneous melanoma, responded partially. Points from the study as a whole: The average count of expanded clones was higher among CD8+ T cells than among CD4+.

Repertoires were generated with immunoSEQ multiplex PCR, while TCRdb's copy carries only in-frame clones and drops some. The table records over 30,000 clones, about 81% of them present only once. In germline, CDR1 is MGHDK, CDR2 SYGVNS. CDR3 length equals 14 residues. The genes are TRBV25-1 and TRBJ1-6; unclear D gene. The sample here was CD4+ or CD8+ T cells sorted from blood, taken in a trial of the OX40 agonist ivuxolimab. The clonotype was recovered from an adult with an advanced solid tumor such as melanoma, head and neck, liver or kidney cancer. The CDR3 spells CASKGNSYNSPLHF. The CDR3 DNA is TGTGCGTCCAAGGGAAACTCCTATAATTCACCCCTCCACTTT. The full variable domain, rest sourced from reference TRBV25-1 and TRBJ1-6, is EADIYQTPRYLVIGTGKKITLECSQTMGHDKMYWYQQDPGMELHLIHYSYGVNSTEKGDLSSESTVSRIRTEHFPLTLESARPSHTSQYLCASKGNSYNSPLHFGNGTRLTVT.